Described below is a single T cell receptor beta chain sequence and its context. The germline V gene encodes CDR1 KGHSH and CDR2 LQKENI. The CDR3 has 15 amino acids. With 4 bases clipped from V and 7 bases from J, the junction kept 4 bases outside the gene matches. Measured with immunoSEQ multiplex PCR; TCRdb has only the in-frame clones, and not every one. The sample has roughly 360,000 clones; 81% are singletons. This specimen comes from a study of blood T cell repertoires in COVID-19. This sequence originates from a human donor with acute or convalescent COVID-19. The donor label of this sample is uncertain. Input material: peripheral blood. The V gene is TRBV18, the J gene TRBJ1-6; TRBD1 matches 10 bases. The CDR3 coding sequence is TGTGCCAGCTCACGGACAGGGGGTGAGAATTCACCCCTCCACTTT. Translating gives CASSRTGGENSPLHF.